This TCR beta chain is drawn from a study of blood T cells in healthy people across ages. Through a sample-barcoded 5' primer and a J-beta primer mix, a second PCR was run for roughly 6 to 12 cycles. TCRdb redid the calling of the 5' RACE reads with MiXCR, one entry per CDR3 protein. Counted here are 700,000 to 800,000 distinct CDR3 sequences, roughly two fifths occurring once; the ten biggest clones make up roughly 20%. Study-wide results and caveats: Naive CD4+ cell counts and diversity both ran higher in long-lived than in aged donors.

To note about this clonotype: Its antigen is unidentified.

The material sequenced was blood. The TCR comes from a woman in her fifties or sixties in good health.

CDR3 sequence: CARKPTRGNQPQHF. The CDR3 nucleotides are TGTGCCAGAAAACCGACCCGGGGGAATCAGCCCCAGCATTTT. The chain combines TRBV25-1 with TRBJ1-5; perhaps TRBD1 as D (5 bases). Trimming removed 9 bases at V and 4 bases at J, with 16 bases between. The germline V gene encodes CDR1 MGHDK and CDR2 SYGVNS. The CDR3 runs to 14 residues.